The subject of this entry is one T cell receptor beta chain. This record belongs to a study of blood T cell repertoires in COVID-19. Using immunoSEQ multiplex PCR, the repertoire was profiled, and TCRdb retains in-frame clones only, with some absent. This sample yields about 180,000 clones, of which 88% are seen a single time; 3.5% to 4.5% belongs to the top ten. CDR1 and CDR2 (germline): SNHLY, FYNNEI. This CDR3 has 11 amino acids. The material sequenced was peripheral blood. The receptor was isolated from a woman under 40 with acute or convalescent COVID-19. The chain uses TRBV2 and TRBJ1-1; D remains unclear. The CDR3 is CAESGLDEAFF. The CDR3 nucleotides are TGTGCAGAGAGTGGACTGGATGAAGCTTTCTTT.